The 17 T cell receptor beta chains below all came from one sample that was sequenced in a study of T cell repertoires and HLA-DP antigens. Repertoires were generated with immunoSEQ multiplex PCR, while TCRdb's copy carries only in-frame clones and drops some. The sample consists of around 100,000 clones, nearly 95% of them appearing once. These receptors' targets are unknown. Sequences were obtained from CD4+ T cells from PBMCs. Every receptor here comes from a young woman in good health and CMV-seronegative.

DNA for the CDR3: TGTGCCAGCAGCGTAGTATCCGGGGGGGCCGCAGATACGCAGTATTTT. As protein: CASSVVSGGAADTQYF. The J gene is TRBJ2-3, the V gene TRBV9, with 8 bases aligning to TRBD2. The trim removed 0 bases at V and 4 bases at J, leaving 7 bases unmatched. This CDR3 contains 16 residues. The germline V gene has CDR1 SGDLS and CDR2 YYNGEE.

V gene TRBV5-1 combines with J gene TRBJ1-3; D call uncertain. The CDR3 is made up of 14 amino acids. The V gene's germline CDR1 is SGHRS and CDR2 YFSETQ. Between the trimmed V and J ends, which lost 2 bases and 0 bases, there was a span of 6 bases. DNA for the CDR3: TGCGCCAGCAGCTTTGGGGACTCTGGAAACACCATATATTTT. Protein sequence: CASSFGDSGNTIYF.

This sequence joins TRBV2 and TRBJ1-5; D is unclear. CDR1 and CDR2 (germline): SNHLY, FYNNEI. Trimming took off 7 bases at V and 3 bases at J, with 10 bases between the two ends. The CDR3 is 13 residues long. CDR3 protein: CASTLGTNQPQHF. The CDR3 DNA is TGTGCCAGCACTCTGGGCACCAATCAGCCCCAGCATTTT.

The CDR3 here is CATSPPGLNTEAFF. The CDR3 DNA is TGTGCCACCTCCCCGCCAGGATTGAACACTGAAGCTTTCTTT. The rearrangement links TRBV28 to TRBJ1-1; D gene uncertain. V lost 10 bases, J lost 0 bases, and 15 bases lay in between. In germline, CDR1 is MDHEN, CDR2 SYDVKM. The CDR3 runs 14 residues.

The rearrangement joins TRBV28 to TRBJ1-5; TRBD1 might be the D (5 bases). This CDR3 is built from 15 residues. In germline, CDR1 is MDHEN, CDR2 SYDVKM. Trimming shortened V by 6 bases and J by 2 bases, and 14 bases separated the two germline ends. This CDR3 is CASSAATQGNQPQHF. In DNA, the CDR3 is TGTGCCAGCAGCGCCGCGACACAGGGCAATCAGCCCCAGCATTTT.

V usage is TRBV6-6 and J usage is TRBJ2-1, with 8 bases that match TRBD1. Germline CDR1 is MNHNY and CDR2 is SVGAGI (reference sequence). The ends lost 8 bases at V and 4 bases at J; junction bases unmatched: 10. The CDR3 loop spans 15 amino acids. Here the CDR3 reads CASGIGQGAYNEQFF. CDR3 in DNA: TGTGCCAGCGGCATTGGACAGGGCGCTTACAATGAGCAGTTCTTC.

V and J are TRBV6-6 and TRBJ1-4, with 9 bases identical to TRBD1. The CDR3 length is 15 residues. The ends lost 6 bases at V and 7 bases at J; junction bases unmatched: 9. Per germline, CDR1 MNHNY and CDR2 SVGAGI (reference sequence). The CDR3 region has the DNA TGTGCCAGCAGGGAGGGACAGGGAAGGGGTGAAAAACTGTTTTTT. Its protein product is CASREGQGRGEKLFF.

CDR3 residues: CASSLGPRNTEAFF. The DNA of the CDR3 is TGTGCCAGCAGCTTAGGACCTCGGAACACTGAAGCTTTCTTT. The V gene is TRBV7-2, the J gene TRBJ1-1; D call uncertain. V was trimmed by 1 base and J by 1 base, leaving 7 bases between them. The CDR3 length is 14 residues. Germline V gene lookup returns CDR1 SGHTA and CDR2 FQGNSA.

A note on this clone: Other DNA sequences in the same sample also yield this CDR3. The chain combines TRBV7-2 with TRBJ1-2; D is uncertain. CDR3 length: 13 residues. V was shortened by 5 bases and J by 5 bases, with 12 bases between the two germline ends. Germline values: CDR1 SGHTA, CDR2 FQGNSA. The chain's CDR3 is CASSRTVLYGYTF. The CDR3, as DNA: TGTGCCAGCAGCCGAACGGTTCTTTATGGCTACACCTTC.

This clone was picked up one time. This chain uses TRBV6-5 with TRBJ2-7; 7 bases map to TRBD2. V lost 4 bases, J lost 7 bases, and 10 bases stayed unmatched. The CDR3 sequence is 14 residues long. CDR1 and CDR2 (germline): MNHEY, SVGAGI. CDR3 residues: CASSFGEGQREQYV. As DNA, the CDR3 is TGTGCCAGCAGTTTTGGGGAGGGTCAAAGGGAGCAGTACGTC.

V and J are TRBV10-3 and TRBJ1-1; TRBD1 is a possible D gene (5 bases). The CDR3 loop spans 12 amino acids. Germline values: CDR1 ENHRY, CDR2 SYGVKD. V was clipped by 11 bases and J by 1 base, with 11 bases between them. The CDR3 nucleotides read TGTGCCTCCGGACATGCGAACACTGAAGCTTTCTTT. This gives the protein CASGHANTEAFF.

This clone was seen a handful of times. V gene TRBV28 combines with J gene TRBJ2-7; D may be TRBD1 or TRBD2 (5 bases each). The germline V gene has CDR1 MDHEN and CDR2 SYDVKM. V lost 7 bases and J lost 5, with 18 bases in between. This CDR3 has 14 residues. Written as DNA, the CDR3 is TGTGCCAGCACCCGCCGGATGAGGGGCCACGAGCAGTACGTC. It codes for CASTRRMRGHEQYV.

This chain links TRBV7-3 with TRBJ2-4, with a tentative D call TRBD2 (6 bases). Deletions cut 3 bases from V and 0 bases from J, with 12 bases between. Looked up from germline, CDR1 is SGHTA and CDR2 is FQGTGA. The CDR3 is made up of 16 amino acids. The CDR3 spells CASSFGAGLAKNIQYF. CDR3 nucleotides: TGTGCCAGCAGCTTTGGCGCGGGGCTAGCCAAAAACATTCAGTACTTC.

The chain carries TRBV7-2 and TRBJ2-7; no reliable D call. Germline CDR1 and CDR2: SGHTA and FQGNSA. CDR3 length: 13 amino acids. Trimming shortened V by 2 bases and J by 3 bases, and 8 bases separated the two germline ends. This CDR3 is CASSLFIDYEQYV. In DNA form, the CDR3 reads TGTGCCAGCAGCTTATTTATAGACTACGAGCAGTACGTC.

V and J are TRBV5-1 and TRBJ1-4, with 9 bases matching TRBD1. The germline gives CDR1 SGHRS, CDR2 YFSETQ. The CDR3 is 15 amino acids. Trimming cost V 4 bases and J 5 bases; bases outside gene matches: 6. CDR3 DNA sequence: TGCGCCAGCAGCCCCGGGACAGGGATGAATGAAAAACTGTTTTTT. Its protein product is CASSPGTGMNEKLFF.

The chain combines TRBV2 with TRBJ2-1, with 7 bases identical to TRBD2. The CDR3 loop spans 15 amino acids. From germline, CDR1 is SNHLY and CDR2 FYNNEI. The J segment lost 6 bases and the V segment lost 3 bases, leaving 8 bases of the junction unmatched. This chain's CDR3 is CASSDGGNLGNEQFF. CDR3 nucleotide sequence: TGTGCCAGCAGTGACGGGGGGAACTTGGGCAATGAGCAGTTCTTC.

V usage is TRBV15 and J usage is TRBJ1-2, with 7 bases matching TRBD1. This CDR3 has 15 residues. Trimming at V came to 4 bases and at J to 0 bases, leaving 5 bases not matched to a gene. Germline loops: CDR1 LNHNV, CDR2 YYDKDF (reference sequence). The CDR3 region has the DNA TGTGCCACCAGCACGAGACAGGGAGCTAACTATGGCTACACCTTC. Translating it yields CATSTRQGANYGYTF.